These 21 T cell receptor beta chains were all obtained from the same sample, sequenced in a study of blood T cell repertoires in COVID-19. The assay was immunoSEQ multiplex PCR, and TCRdb's table has in-frame clones only and misses some. The top ten clones hold 5.5% to 7.5% of a sample with a few hundred thousand clones, approximately 86% of them seen once. The sequenced sample was peripheral blood. The receptors derive from a woman aged 65 to 85 with active or convalescent COVID-19.

The chain uses TRBV5-1 and TRBJ2-1; 10 positions agree with TRBD2. The CDR3 has 16 amino acids. Looked up from germline, CDR1 is SGHRS and CDR2 is YFSETQ. V shed 4 bases and J 6 bases; nucleotides not matched to a gene: 10. The DNA for the CDR3 is TGCGCCAGCAGCCCCCCTCCTAGCGGGGGCCCCAATGAGCAGTTCTTC. The encoded protein is CASSPPPSGGPNEQFF. The complete variable domain, with remaining parts taken from reference TRBV5-1 and TRBJ2-1, reads KAGVTQTPRYLIKTRGQQVTLSCSPISGHRSVSWYQQTPGQGLQFLFEYFSETQRNKGNFPGRFSGRQFSNSRSEMNVSTLELGDSALYLCASSPPPSGGPNEQFFGPGTRLTVL.

The rearrangement uses TRBV19 and TRBJ2-3, with 8 bases lining up with TRBD1. With V trimmed by 5 bases and J by 0 bases, 4 bases remained unmatched. The CDR3 is 15 amino acids. Germline values: CDR1 LNHDA, CDR2 SQIVND (reference sequence). CDR3 DNA sequence: TGTGCCAGTAGTCCCCGGACAGGGAGCACAGATACGCAGTATTTT. Amino acid sequence: CASSPRTGSTDTQYF.

Of note for this clone: This sample also contains other DNA sequences that code for the same CDR3. The chain carries TRBV19 and TRBJ1-2, with no clear D. This CDR3 region has 13 residues. Trimming shortened V by 3 bases and J by 1 base, and 6 bases separated the two germline ends. Germline assignment: CDR1 LNHDA and CDR2 SQIVND (reference sequence). The CDR3 region has the DNA TGTGCCAGTAGTATTTCCAGTAACTATGGCTACACCTTC. Translated: CASSISSNYGYTF.

The chain links TRBV11-2 to TRBJ2-1; 14 bases match TRBD2. Per germline, CDR1 SGHAT and CDR2 FQNNGV. J lost 7 bases, V lost 7 bases, and 9 bases had no gene match. The CDR3 is 16 amino acids. The CDR3 DNA reads TGTGCCAGCAACCCTTTGACTAGCGGGGGGGCAAATGAGCAGTTCTTC. Translated: CASNPLTSGGANEQFF.

This clone was seen only a few times. Its ends do not fully match the called genes, so a read error is possible. The J gene is TRBJ1-4, the V gene TRBV24-1; the D gene is possibly TRBD1 (5 bases). The CDR3 runs to 16 residues. From germline, CDR1 is KGHDR and CDR2 SFDVKD. In DNA form, the CDR3 reads TGTGCCACCAGTGATCCTACCGGGACTCCGAATGAACAACTGTTTTTT. Translation gives CATSDPTGTPNEQLFF.

CDR3 bases: TGTGCCAGCAGTTACTGGGGGAGGTCTGATGGCTACACCTTC. Its protein product is CASSYWGRSDGYTF. The rearrangement joins TRBV6-2 or TRBV6-3 to TRBJ1-2; possibly TRBD1 for D (5 bases). V was clipped by 1 base and J by 6 bases, with 12 bases between them. Germline values: CDR1 MNHEY, CDR2 SVGEGT. The CDR3 has 14 residues.

The chain recombines TRBV14 with TRBJ1-1; D not resolved. Trimming took 1 base from V and 5 from J, leaving 8 bases between them. The germline gives CDR1 SGHDN, CDR2 FVKESK. The CDR3 has 13 residues. DNA for the CDR3: TGTGCCAGCAGCCAAGGGCGCGGAACTGAAGCTTTCTTT. Translating it yields CASSQGRGTEAFF.

This rearrangement joins TRBV14 to TRBJ1-3; D is undetermined. CDR1 is SGHDN and CDR2 is FVKESK in the germline V gene. V was pared by 0 bases and J by 9 bases, with 9 bases between. CDR3 size: 13 residues. The CDR3 DNA sequence: TGTGCCAGCAGCCAAGAAATGGTCGGCACCATATATTTT. Protein product: CASSQEMVGTIYF.

This rearrangement joins TRBV7-8 to TRBJ1-1, with 7 bases identical to TRBD1. The J segment lost 5 bases and the V segment lost 5 bases, leaving 8 bases of the junction unmatched. Germline-derived CDR1 and CDR2 are SGHVS and FQNEAQ. The length of the CDR3 is 14 residues. The CDR3 DNA follows: TGTGCCAGCAGCGCCCGACAGGGCGGTACTGAAGCTTTCTTT. It encodes CASSARQGGTEAFF.

The rearrangement uses TRBV12-3 or TRBV12-4 and TRBJ2-7; TRBD2 is a possible D gene (7 bases). This CDR3 has 13 amino acids. Trimming shortened V by 1 base and J by 5 bases, and 9 bases separated the two germline ends. The CDR3: CASSLVRGHEQYF. CDR3 in DNA: TGTGCCAGCAGTTTAGTGCGGGGGCACGAGCAGTACTTC.

The V call is TRBV6-5, the J call TRBJ2-2; 7 positions agree with TRBD2. V trimming: 10 bases; J trimming: 5 bases; junction bases outside the gene matches: 10. Germline V gene sequence: CDR1 MNHEY, CDR2 SVGAGI. CDR3 size: 14 residues. Here the CDR3 DNA reads TGTGCCATTGCCCGCGGGGGTGGGACCGGGGAGCTGTTTTTT. It is translated as CAIARGGGTGELFF.

This clone was observed once. The chain employs TRBV9 and TRBJ2-1; TRBD2 is a possible D gene (7 bases). The length of the CDR3 is 15 residues. Germline V gene lookup returns CDR1 SGDLS and CDR2 YYNGEE. Deletions cut 0 bases from V and 8 bases from J, with 15 bases between. The CDR3 nucleotides read TGTGCCAGCAGCGTAGAGGTAGGGGGGGTCGATGAGCAGTTCTTC. Translated: CASSVEVGGVDEQFF.

This chain links TRBV7-9 with TRBJ2-7, with a weak D call TRBD1 (6 bases). This CDR3 has 15 amino acids. The germline V and J ends were trimmed by 1 base and 0 bases, with 10 bases remaining between them. Germline loops: CDR1 SEHNR, CDR2 FQNEAQ (reference sequence). The CDR3 sequence: CASSLVRQVSYEQYF. Here the CDR3 DNA reads TGTGCCAGCAGCTTAGTAAGACAGGTCTCCTACGAGCAGTACTTC.

This chain joins TRBV19 and TRBJ1-1; D possibly corresponds to TRBD1 (6 bases). Per germline, CDR1 LNHDA and CDR2 SQIVND (reference sequence). Trimming cost V 1 base and J 6 bases, with 15 bases left between them. This CDR3 spans 15 amino acids. The CDR3 sequence is CASSIGRTATSEAFF. The CDR3, as DNA: TGTGCCAGTAGTATAGGAAGGACAGCTACTTCTGAAGCTTTCTTT.

The chain recombines TRBV5-1 with TRBJ1-4; TRBD1 matches 7 bases. The V and J ends lost 0 bases and 4 bases, in that order; junction bases with no gene match: 6. CDR1 is SGHRS and CDR2 is YFSETQ in the germline V gene. The CDR3 has 16 amino acids. The CDR3 nucleotides read TGCGCCAGCAGCTTGGAGGGACAGACAATTAATGAAAAACTGTTTTTT. Its protein product is CASSLEGQTINEKLFF.

The chain has TRBV2 and TRBJ2-2; 8 nucleotides agree with TRBD1. J was trimmed by 4 bases and V by 2 bases; bases with no gene match: 3. In germline, CDR1 is SNHLY, CDR2 FYNNEI. The CDR3 runs to 15 residues. CDR3 DNA sequence: TGTGCCAGCAGTGAACAACAGGGGGGCACCGGGGAGCTGTTTTTT. It encodes CASSEQQGGTGELFF.

This chain connects TRBV7-2 to TRBJ2-2; TRBD2 aligns across 9 bases. V shed 5 bases and J 2 bases; nucleotides not matched to a gene: 12. There are 18 residues in the CDR3. Germline lookup yields CDR1 SGHTA and CDR2 FQGNSA. The CDR3 here is CASSLTSGQSANTGELFF. CDR3 bases: TGTGCCAGCAGCCTTACTAGCGGGCAAAGTGCAAACACCGGGGAGCTGTTTTTT.

This clone was detected once. This chain joins TRBV5-8 and TRBJ1-2, with 8 bases matching TRBD1. Germline lookup yields CDR1 SGHTS and CDR2 YDEGEE. V trimming: 4 bases; J trimming: 2 bases; junction bases outside the gene matches: 22. The length of the CDR3 is 20 residues. The CDR3 loop reads CASSRFTTIPPGGLNYGYTF. In nucleotides, the CDR3 is TGTGCCAGCAGCCGTTTTACCACTATCCCTCCAGGGGGCTTAAACTATGGCTACACCTTC.

The V call is TRBV12-5, the J call TRBJ1-2, with 7 bases aligning to TRBD1. CDR1 and CDR2 (germline): LGHNT, FRNRAP. V trimming: 0 bases; J trimming: 4 bases; junction bases outside the gene matches: 2. This CDR3 has 14 amino acids. The CDR3 sequence: CASGLVQGLYGYTF. DNA for the CDR3: TGTGCTAGTGGTTTGGTACAGGGGCTCTATGGCTACACCTTC.

V usage is TRBV6-5 and J usage is TRBJ2-2; 8 bases align to TRBD1. CDR3 length: 15 amino acids. J was trimmed by 3 bases and V by 7 bases; bases with no gene match: 7. Germline V CDR1 and CDR2: MNHEY, SVGAGI. For the CDR3, the DNA is TGTGCCAGCAATAGAAACAGGGGGGACACCGGGGAGCTGTTTTTT. This codes for CASNRNRGDTGELFF.

This chain joins TRBV11-2 and TRBJ2-5, with D perhaps matching TRBD2 (5 bases). CDR1 SGHAT and CDR2 FQNNGV come from the germline V gene. The CDR3 is 13 amino acids. V dropped 2 bases and J dropped 5 bases, with 9 bases sitting between them. In DNA form, the CDR3 reads TGTGCCAGCAGCTTAACGGGGTGGGAGACCCAGTACTTC. Translation gives CASSLTGWETQYF.